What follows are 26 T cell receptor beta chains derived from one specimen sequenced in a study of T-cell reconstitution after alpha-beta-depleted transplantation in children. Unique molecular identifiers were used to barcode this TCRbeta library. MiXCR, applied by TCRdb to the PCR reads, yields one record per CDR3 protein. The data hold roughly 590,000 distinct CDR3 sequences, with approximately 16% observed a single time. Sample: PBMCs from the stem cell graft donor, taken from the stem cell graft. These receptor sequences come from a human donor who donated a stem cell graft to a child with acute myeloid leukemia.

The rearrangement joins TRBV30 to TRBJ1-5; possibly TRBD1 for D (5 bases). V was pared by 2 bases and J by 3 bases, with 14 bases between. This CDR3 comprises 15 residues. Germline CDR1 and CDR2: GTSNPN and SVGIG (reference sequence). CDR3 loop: CAWSPPGSFNQPQHF. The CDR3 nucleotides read TGTGCCTGGAGTCCTCCAGGGTCCTTCAATCAGCCCCAGCATTTT.

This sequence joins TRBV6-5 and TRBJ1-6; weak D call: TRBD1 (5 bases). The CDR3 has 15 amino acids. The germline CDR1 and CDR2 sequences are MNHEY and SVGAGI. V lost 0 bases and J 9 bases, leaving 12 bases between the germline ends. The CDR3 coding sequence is TGTGCCAGCAGTTACTCAGAGGGGTTCGGTTCACCCCTCCACTTT. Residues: CASSYSEGFGSPLHF.

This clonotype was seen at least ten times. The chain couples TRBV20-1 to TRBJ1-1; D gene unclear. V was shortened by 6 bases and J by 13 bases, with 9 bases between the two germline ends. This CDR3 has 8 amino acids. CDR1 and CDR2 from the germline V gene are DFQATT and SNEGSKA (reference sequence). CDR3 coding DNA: TGCAGTGCCAAGTGGGATTTCTTT. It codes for CSAKWDFF.

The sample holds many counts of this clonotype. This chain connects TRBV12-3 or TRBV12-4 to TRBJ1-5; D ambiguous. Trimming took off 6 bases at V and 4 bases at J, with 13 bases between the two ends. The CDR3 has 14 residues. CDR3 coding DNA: TGTGCCAGCAGCCTGTTAGGAGGGAATCAGCCCCAGCATTTT. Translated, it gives CASSLLGGNQPQHF.

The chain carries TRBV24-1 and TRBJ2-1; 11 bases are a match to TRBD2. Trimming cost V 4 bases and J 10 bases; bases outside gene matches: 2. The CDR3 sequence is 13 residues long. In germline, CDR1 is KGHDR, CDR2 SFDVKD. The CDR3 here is CATSEGLAEEQFF. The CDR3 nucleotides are TGTGCCACCAGTGAGGGACTAGCGGAAGAGCAGTTCTTC.

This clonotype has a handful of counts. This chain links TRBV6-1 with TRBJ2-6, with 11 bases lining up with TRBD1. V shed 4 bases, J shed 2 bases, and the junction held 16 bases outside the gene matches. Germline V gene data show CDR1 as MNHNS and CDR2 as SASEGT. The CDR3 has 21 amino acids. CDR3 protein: CASSVNFNGRDRGTGANVLTF. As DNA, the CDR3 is TGTGCCAGCAGTGTCAACTTTAATGGCCGGGACAGGGGGACTGGGGCCAACGTCCTGACTTTC.

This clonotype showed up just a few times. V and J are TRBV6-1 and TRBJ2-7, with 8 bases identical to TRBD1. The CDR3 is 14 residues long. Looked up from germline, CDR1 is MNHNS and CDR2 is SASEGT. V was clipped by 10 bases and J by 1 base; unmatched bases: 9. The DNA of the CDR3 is TGTGCCACTCAACCGGACAGGGTATCCTACGAGCAGTACGTC. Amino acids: CATQPDRVSYEQYV.

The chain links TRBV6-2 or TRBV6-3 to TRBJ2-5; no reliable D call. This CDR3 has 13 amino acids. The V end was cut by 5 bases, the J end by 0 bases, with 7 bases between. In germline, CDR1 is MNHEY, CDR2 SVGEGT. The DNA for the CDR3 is TGTGCCAGCAGTGGACGGTACCAAGAGACCCAGTACTTC. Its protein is CASSGRYQETQYF.

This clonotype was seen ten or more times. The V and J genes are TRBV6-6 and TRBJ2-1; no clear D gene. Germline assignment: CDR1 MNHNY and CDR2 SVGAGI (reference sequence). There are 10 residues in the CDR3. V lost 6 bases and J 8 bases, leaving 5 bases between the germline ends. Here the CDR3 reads CASRGYEQFF. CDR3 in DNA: TGTGCCAGCAGGGGGTATGAGCAGTTCTTC.

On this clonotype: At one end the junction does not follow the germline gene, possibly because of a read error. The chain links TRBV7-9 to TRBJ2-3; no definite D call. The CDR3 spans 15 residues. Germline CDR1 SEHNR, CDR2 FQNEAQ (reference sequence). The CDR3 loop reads CASSLLGPGTDTQYF. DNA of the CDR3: TGTGCCAGCAGCCTGCTAGGGCCCGGCACAGACACGCAGTATTTT. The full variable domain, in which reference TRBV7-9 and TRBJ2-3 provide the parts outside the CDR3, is DTGVSQNPRHKITKRGQNVTFRCDPISEHNRLYWYRQTLGQGPEFLTYFQNEAQLEKSRLLSDRFSAERPKGSFSTLEIQRTEQGDSAMYLCASSLLGPGTDTQYFGPGTRLTVL.

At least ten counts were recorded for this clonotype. CDR3 in amino acids: CSAGRGLGDSPLHF. For the CDR3, the DNA is TGCAGTGCTGGCCGGGGTCTGGGAGATTCACCCCTCCACTTT. The chain is built from TRBV20-1 and TRBJ1-6; D ambiguous. Germline V gene lookup returns CDR1 DFQATT and CDR2 SNEGSKA (reference sequence). V was pared by 5 bases and J by 8 bases, with 16 bases between. CDR3 length: 14 residues.

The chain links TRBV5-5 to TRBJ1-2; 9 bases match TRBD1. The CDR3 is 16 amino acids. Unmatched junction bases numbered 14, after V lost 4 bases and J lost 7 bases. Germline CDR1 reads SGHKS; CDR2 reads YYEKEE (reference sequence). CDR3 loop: CASSGLGQGIIRGYTF. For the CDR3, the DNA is TGTGCCAGCAGCGGCCTCGGACAGGGGATCATTCGTGGCTACACCTTC.

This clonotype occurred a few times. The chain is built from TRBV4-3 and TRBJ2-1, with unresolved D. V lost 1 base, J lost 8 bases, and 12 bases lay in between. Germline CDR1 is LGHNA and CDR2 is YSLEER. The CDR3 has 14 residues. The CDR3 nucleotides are TGCGCCAGCAGCCAAGGATCCGGGCGCGATGAGCAGTTCTTC. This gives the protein CASSQGSGRDEQFF.

CDR3: CASSLKLSGANVLTF. The CDR3 DNA reads as TGCGCCAGCAGCTTGAAGCTCTCTGGGGCCAACGTCCTGACTTTC. The chain recombines TRBV5-1 with TRBJ2-6; D call uncertain. Germline CDR1 is SGHRS and CDR2 is YFSETQ. This CDR3 has 15 residues. Trimming removed 1 base from V and 0 bases from J, with 5 bases in between.

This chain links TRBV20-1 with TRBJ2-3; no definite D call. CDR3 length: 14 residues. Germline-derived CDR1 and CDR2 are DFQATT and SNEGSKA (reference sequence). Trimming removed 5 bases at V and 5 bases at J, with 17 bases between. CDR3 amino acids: CSARFSSSLDTQYF. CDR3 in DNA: TGCAGTGCTCGATTCTCCTCTTCTCTAGATACGCAGTATTTT.

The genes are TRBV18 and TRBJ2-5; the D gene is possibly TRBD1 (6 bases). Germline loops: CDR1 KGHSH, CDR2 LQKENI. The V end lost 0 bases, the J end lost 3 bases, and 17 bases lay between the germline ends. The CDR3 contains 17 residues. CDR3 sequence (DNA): TGTGCCAGCTCACCACCGGCCAGGGGAAGTAAGGAAGAGACCCAGTACTTC. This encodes CASSPPARGSKEETQYF.

Here the CDR3 DNA reads TGTGCCAGCAGTTCGTTCACCACAGGGAGAGCTAGCACAGATACGCAGTATTTT. This sequence encodes CASSSFTTGRASTDTQYF. The chain carries TRBV6-2 or TRBV6-3 and TRBJ2-3; the D gene is possibly TRBD1 (6 bases). The CDR3 is 18 residues long. V gave up 4 bases and J gave up 0 bases, with 20 bases separating them. Per the germline V gene, CDR1 is MNHEY and CDR2 is SVGEGT.

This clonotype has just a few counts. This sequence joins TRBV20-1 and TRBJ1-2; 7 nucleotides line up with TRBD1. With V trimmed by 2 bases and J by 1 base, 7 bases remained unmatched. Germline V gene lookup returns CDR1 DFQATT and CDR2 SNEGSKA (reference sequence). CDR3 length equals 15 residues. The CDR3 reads CSARPTGTVNYGYTF. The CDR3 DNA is TGCAGTGCTAGACCAACCGGGACAGTTAACTATGGCTACACCTTC.

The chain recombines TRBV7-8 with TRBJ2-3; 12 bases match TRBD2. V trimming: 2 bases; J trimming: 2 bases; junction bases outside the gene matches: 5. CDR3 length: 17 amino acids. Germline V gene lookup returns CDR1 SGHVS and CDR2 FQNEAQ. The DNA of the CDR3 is TGTGCCAGCAGCTTACCTCGGACTAGCGGGGCCACAGATACGCAGTATTTT. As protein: CASSLPRTSGATDTQYF. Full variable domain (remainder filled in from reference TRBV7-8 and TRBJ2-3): GAGVSQSPRYKVAKRGQDVALRCDPISGHVSLFWYQQALGQGPEFLTYFQNEAQLDKSGLPSDRFFAERPEGSVSTLKIQRTQQEDSAVYLCASSLPRTSGATDTQYFGPGTRLTVL.

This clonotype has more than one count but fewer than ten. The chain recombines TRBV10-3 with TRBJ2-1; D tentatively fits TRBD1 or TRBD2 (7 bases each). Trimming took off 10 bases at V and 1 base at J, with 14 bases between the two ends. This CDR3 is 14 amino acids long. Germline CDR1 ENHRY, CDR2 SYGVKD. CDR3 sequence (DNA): TGTGCCACCGCCCAGGGGGGGTCCTACAATGAGCAGTTCTTC. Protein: CATAQGGSYNEQFF.

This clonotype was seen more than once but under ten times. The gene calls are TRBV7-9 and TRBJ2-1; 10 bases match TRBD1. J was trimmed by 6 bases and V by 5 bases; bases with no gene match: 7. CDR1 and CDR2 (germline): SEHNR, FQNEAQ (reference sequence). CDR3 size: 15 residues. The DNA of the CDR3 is TGTGCCAGCAGCCCCTCGGGACAGGGGAGCAATGAGCAGTTCTTC. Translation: CASSPSGQGSNEQFF.

CDR3 residues: CASSLGDRAISGDQPQHF. CDR3 coding DNA: TGTGCCAGCAGTTTAGGGGACAGGGCAATAAGCGGCGATCAGCCCCAGCATTTT. V and J are TRBV12-3 or TRBV12-4 and TRBJ1-5, with 9 positions matching TRBD1. The ends lost 1 base at V and 5 bases at J; junction bases unmatched: 12. The CDR3 spans 18 residues.

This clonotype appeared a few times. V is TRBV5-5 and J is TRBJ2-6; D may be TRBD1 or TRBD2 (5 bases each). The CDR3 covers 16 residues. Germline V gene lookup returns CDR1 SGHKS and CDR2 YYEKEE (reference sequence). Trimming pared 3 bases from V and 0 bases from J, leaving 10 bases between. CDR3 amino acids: CASSSGPISGANVLTF. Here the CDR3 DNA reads TGTGCCAGCAGCTCGGGACCTATCTCTGGGGCCAACGTCCTGACTTTC.

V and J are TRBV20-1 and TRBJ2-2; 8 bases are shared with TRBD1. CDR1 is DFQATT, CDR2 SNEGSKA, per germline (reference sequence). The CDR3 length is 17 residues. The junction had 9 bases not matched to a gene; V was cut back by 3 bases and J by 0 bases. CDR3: CSASEGTGQANTGELFF. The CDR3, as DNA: TGCAGTGCTAGTGAAGGGACAGGTCAAGCGAACACCGGGGAGCTGTTTTTT.

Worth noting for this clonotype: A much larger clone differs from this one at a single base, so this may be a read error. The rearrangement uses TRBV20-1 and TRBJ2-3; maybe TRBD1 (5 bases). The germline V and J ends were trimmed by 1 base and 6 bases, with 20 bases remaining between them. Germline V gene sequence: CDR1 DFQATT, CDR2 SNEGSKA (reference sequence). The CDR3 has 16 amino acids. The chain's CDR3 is CSARGGRPLTTDTQYF. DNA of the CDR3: TGCAGTGCTAGAGGGGGCAGACCCCTGACCACGGATACGCAGTATTTT.

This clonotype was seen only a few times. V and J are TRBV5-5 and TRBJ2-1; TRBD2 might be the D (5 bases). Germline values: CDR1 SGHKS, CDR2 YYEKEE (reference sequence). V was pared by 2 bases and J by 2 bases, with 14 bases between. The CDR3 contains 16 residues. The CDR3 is CASSFGGRNPYNEQFF. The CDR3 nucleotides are TGTGCCAGCAGCTTTGGAGGCAGAAACCCCTACAATGAGCAGTTCTTC. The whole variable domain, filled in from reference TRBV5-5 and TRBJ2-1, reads DAGVTQSPTHLIKTRGQQVTLRCSPISGHKSVSWYQQVLGQGPQFIFQYYEKEERGRGNFPDRFSARQFPNYSSELNVNALLLGDSALYLCASSFGGRNPYNEQFFGPGTRLTVL.